These T cell receptor beta chains were read from a single sample in a study of T cell responses to AZD1222 COVID-19 vaccine. The protocol was immunoSEQ multiplex PCR, while the TCRdb copy is restricted to in-frame clones and leaves out a portion. Here the sample spans approximately 140,000 clones, 94% being singletons. The input for sequencing was peripheral blood, taken on day 0 of AZD1222 vaccination. The receptors originated from an adult in good health. CDR3s include the opening cysteine and the closing phenylalanine or tryptophan.

J	V	CDR3
TRBJ1-6	TRBV2	CATTGQGVWPLHF
TRBJ2-3	TRBV9	CASSVMKRSSTDTQYF
TRBJ1-1	TRBV4-2	CASSQGGQPEAFF
TRBJ1-1	TRBV4-1	CASSHRQGANTEAFF
TRBJ2-1	TRBV7-2	CASSLPPNEQFF
TRBJ2-1	TRBV11-2	CASSLSSREGFF
TRBJ1-4	TRBV4-1	CASSALPGPNEKLFF
TRBJ2-1	TRBV2	CASSFGTSVYNEQFF
TRBJ2-5	TRBV18	CASSPRSEETQYF
TRBJ1-2	TRBV19	CASSSPGLGGYTF
TRBJ1-2	TRBV4-1	CASSQTGTPRHGYTF
TRBJ1-2	TRBV2	CASSEFIRSGYTF
TRBJ1-3	TRBV6-1	CASSEATPGGNTIYF
TRBJ2-1	TRBV6-5	CASKGFSSYNEQFF
TRBJ2-3	TRBV28	CASRSPTTDTQYF
TRBJ1-1	TRBV7-3	CASSLMSPEAFF
TRBJ2-5	TRBV7-7	CASSPGVLSQETQYF
TRBJ1-6	TRBV5-4	CASSLWGHYNSPLHF
TRBJ2-3	TRBV11-3	CASSLGGLGGPDADTQYF
TRBJ2-1	TRBV5-1	CASSSGLAAYNEQFF
TRBJ1-5	TRBV28	CASSSRKQGYDQPQHF
TRBJ2-2	TRBV19	CASSIVAGRGTGELFF
TRBJ2-3	TRBV10-2	CASRTSATDTQYF
TRBJ2-3	TRBV4-1	CASSPQTVISTDTQYF
TRBJ1-3	TRBV6-5	CASSYGVSGNTIYF
TRBJ1-6	TRBV6-5	CASSSGTFNSPLHF
TRBJ1-6	TRBV28	CASSLNRYNSPLHF
TRBJ2-3	TRBV18	CASSPPSRDTQYF
TRBJ1-4	TRBV6-2/TRBV6-3	CASSYLSGGLSAKLFF
TRBJ2-5	TRBV18	CASSPGSQETQYF
TRBJ1-2	TRBV6-1	CASSEEGSRGYTF
TRBJ1-6	TRBV14	CASSRGGGSYNSPLHF
TRBJ2-6	TRBV5-1	CASSLLQTGAGANVLTF
TRBJ1-1	TRBV6-2/TRBV6-3	CASSYRVHTEAFF
TRBJ1-2	TRBV28	CASSPPRAGHGYTF
TRBJ1-1	TRBV13	CASSRAGRNTEAFF
TRBJ1-5	TRBV19	CASTLHGYAQPQHF
TRBJ2-2	TRBV6-5	CASSSQSSNTGELFF
TRBJ2-2	TRBV5-1	CASSETGPNTGELFF
TRBJ1-2	TRBV14	CASSYQTGSFLGYTF
TRBJ1-1	TRBV7-9	CASSKGRLDTEAFF